This T cell receptor (beta chain) emerged from a study of blood T cell repertoires in COVID-19. Study details: COVID-19 samples collected from the United States, Italy and Spain covered acute and convalescent phases. T cells, B-cell-depleted T cells, or PBMCs supplied cDNA or gDNA.

CDR3 length: 15 amino acids. Germline lookup yields CDR1 SEHNR and CDR2 FQNEAQ (reference sequence). V lost 5 bases and J lost 6; bases outside the gene matches: 10. TCRdb keeps only in-frame clones here, not all; method: immunoSEQ multiplex PCR. The sample lists over 250,000 clones, about 85% seen once, with more than 10% in the top ten. This receptor was obtained from a human donor in a cohort sampled during active COVID-19. The sequencing sample was made of peripheral blood. The chain combines TRBV7-9 with TRBJ1-5; 7 bases map to TRBD1. CDR3 bases: TGTGCCAGCAGCCTAGAGGGCAGGGGGGCTCAGCCCCAGCATTTT. It translates to CASSLEGRGAQPQHF.